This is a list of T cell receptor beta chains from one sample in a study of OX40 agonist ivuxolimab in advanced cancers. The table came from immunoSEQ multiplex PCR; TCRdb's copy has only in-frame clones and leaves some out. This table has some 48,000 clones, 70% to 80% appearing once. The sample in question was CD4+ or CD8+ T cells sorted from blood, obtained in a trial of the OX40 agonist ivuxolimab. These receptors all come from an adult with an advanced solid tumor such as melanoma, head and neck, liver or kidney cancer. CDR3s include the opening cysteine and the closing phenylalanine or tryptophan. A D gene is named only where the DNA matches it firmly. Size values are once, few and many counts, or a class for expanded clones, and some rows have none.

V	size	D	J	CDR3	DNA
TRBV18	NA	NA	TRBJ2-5	CASSPPSRNTQYF	TGTGCCAGCTCACCTCCTAGTCGTAATACCCAGTACTTC
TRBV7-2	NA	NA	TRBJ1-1	CASSLLRNTEAFF	TGTGCCAGCAGCTTATTGAGGAACACTGAAGCTTTCTTT
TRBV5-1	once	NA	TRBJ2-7	CASSKARGYEQYF	TGCGCCAGCAGCAAGGCTAGGGGTTACGAGCAGTACTTC
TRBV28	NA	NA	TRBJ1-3	CASSKEGNTIYF	TGTGCCAGCAGTAAAGAAGGAAACACCATATATTTT
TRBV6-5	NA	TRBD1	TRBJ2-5	CASLDRGRGETQYF	TGTGCCAGTCTCGACAGGGGGCGCGGAGAGACCCAGTACTTC
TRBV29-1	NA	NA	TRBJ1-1	CSVKSLNTEAFF	TGCAGCGTTAAGTCACTGAACACTGAAGCTTTCTTT
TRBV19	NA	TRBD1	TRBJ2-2	CASSNAPGQGWTGELFF	TGTGCCAGTAGTAATGCTCCGGGACAGGGGTGGACCGGGGAGCTGTTTTTT
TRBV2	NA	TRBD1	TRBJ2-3	CASTPLYRGGTDTQYF	TGTGCCAGCACCCCCCTGTACAGGGGAGGCACAGATACGCAGTATTTT
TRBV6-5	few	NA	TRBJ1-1	CASNYIGEAEAFF	TGTGCCAGCAACTACATCGGAGAAGCTGAAGCTTTCTTT
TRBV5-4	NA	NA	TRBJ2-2	CASSLEQGELFF	TGTGCCAGCAGCTTGGAGCAAGGGGAGCTGTTTTTT
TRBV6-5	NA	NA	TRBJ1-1	CASSTGLRGTEAFF	TGTGCCAGCAGTACAGGGTTGAGGGGCACTGAAGCTTTCTTT
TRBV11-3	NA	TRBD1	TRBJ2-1	CASSSSGQGGNEQFF	TGTGCCAGCAGCTCTAGTGGACAGGGTGGGAATGAGCAGTTCTTC
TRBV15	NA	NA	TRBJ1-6	CATSRDQEGGSPLHF	TGTGCCACCAGCAGAGATCAAGAGGGGGGATCACCCCTCCACTTT
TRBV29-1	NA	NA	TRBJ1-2	CSPVAGSYGYTF	TGCAGCCCCGTGGCAGGGAGCTATGGCTACACCTTC
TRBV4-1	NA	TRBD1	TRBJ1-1	CASSRGQGRVEAFF	TGCGCCAGCAGCCGCGGACAGGGGCGGGTTGAAGCTTTCTTT
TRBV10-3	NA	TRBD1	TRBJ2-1	CAISEVQGDNEQFF	TGTGCCATCAGTGAGGTGCAGGGGGACAATGAGCAGTTCTTC
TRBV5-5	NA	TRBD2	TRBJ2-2	CASSSLAGENTGELFF	TGTGCCAGCAGCTCTCTAGCGGGGGAGAACACCGGGGAGCTGTTTTTT
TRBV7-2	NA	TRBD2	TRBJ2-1	CASRPPQAGGPGEQFF	TGTGCCAGCAGGCCACCCCAAGCGGGGGGGCCTGGTGAGCAGTTCTTC
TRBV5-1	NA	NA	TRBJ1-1	CASSLLPFEGTEAFF	TGCGCCAGCAGCTTGCTCCCTTTCGAGGGCACTGAAGCTTTCTTT
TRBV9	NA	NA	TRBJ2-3	CASSVVSDTQYF	TGTGCCAGCAGCGTAGTATCTGATACGCAGTATTTT
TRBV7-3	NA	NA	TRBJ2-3	CASSSGGTDTQYF	TGTGCCAGCAGCTCGGGGGGCACAGATACGCAGTATTTT
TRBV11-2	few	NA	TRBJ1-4	CASRQSGGAGEKLFF	TGTGCCAGCAGACAATCGGGGGGCGCGGGTGAAAAACTGTTTTTT
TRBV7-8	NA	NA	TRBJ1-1	CASSLVEGGNTEAFF	TGTGCCAGCAGCTTAGTCGAGGGGGGGAACACTGAAGCTTTCTTT
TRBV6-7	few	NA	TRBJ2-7	CASSYPQGKYEQYF	TGTGCCAGCAGTTACCCCCAGGGGAAATACGAGCAGTACTTC
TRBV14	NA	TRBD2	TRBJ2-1	CASSRNSGTFSSYNEQFF	TGTGCCAGCAGCCGAAATAGCGGGACCTTTAGCTCCTACAATGAGCAGTTCTTC